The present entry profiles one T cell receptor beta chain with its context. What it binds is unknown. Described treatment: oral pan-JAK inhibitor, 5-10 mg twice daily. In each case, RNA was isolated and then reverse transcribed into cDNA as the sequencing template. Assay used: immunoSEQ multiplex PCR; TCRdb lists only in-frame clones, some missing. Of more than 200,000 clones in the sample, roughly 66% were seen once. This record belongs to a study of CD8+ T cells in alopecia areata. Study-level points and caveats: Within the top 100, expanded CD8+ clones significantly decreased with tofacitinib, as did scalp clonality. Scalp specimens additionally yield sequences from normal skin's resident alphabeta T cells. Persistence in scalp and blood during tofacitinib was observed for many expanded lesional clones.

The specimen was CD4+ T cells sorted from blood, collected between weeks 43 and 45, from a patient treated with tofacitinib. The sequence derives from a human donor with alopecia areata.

The CDR3 DNA reads TGCGCCAGCAGCTTGGACGGTGACGATTTCAATGAGCAGTTCTTC. This codes for CASSLDGDDFNEQFF. The chain combines TRBV5-1 with TRBJ2-1; no clear D. This CDR3 region has 15 residues. Germline V gene data show CDR1 as SGHRS and CDR2 as YFSETQ. The V end lost 0 bases, the J end lost 6 bases, and 13 bases lay between the germline ends.